This T cell receptor (beta chain) appears in the sequencing data of a study of T cell responses to AZD1222 COVID-19 vaccine. Study-level points and caveats: Unmutated variant regions reportedly attract nearly half of all spike-specific TCRs. Just a handful of AZD1222 recipients were seropositive at baseline.

The CDR3 spans 15 residues. In germline, CDR1 is KGHDR, CDR2 SFDVKD. Measured with immunoSEQ multiplex PCR; TCRdb has only the in-frame clones, and not every one. The sample contains 140,000 or so clones, 88% of which appear only once. Of note for this clone: The antigen remains undetermined. The junction differs from germline at one of its ends, possibly a read error.

V and J are TRBV24-1 and TRBJ2-3, with TRBD1 identical over 9 bases. The sequence was obtained from an adult who received the MenACWY meningococcal vaccine as a control. This specimen was peripheral blood, taken 28 days after the second dose of the MenACWY control vaccine. CDR3: CATSETGQGTYTQYF. CDR3 sequence (DNA): TGTGCCACCAGTGAAACGGGACAGGGCACATATACGCAGTATTTT.